This T cell receptor beta chain is drawn from a study of cytotoxic CD8 clonotypes in ibrutinib-treated CLL. Method: immunoSEQ multiplex PCR; TCRdb's copy keeps in-frame clones and lacks some. The top ten clones hold 28% of a sample with about 140,000 clones, 60% to 85% of them seen once. The J segment lost 3 bases and the V segment lost 0 bases, leaving 11 bases of the junction unmatched. Germline V gene lookup returns CDR1 PRHDT and CDR2 FYEKMQ (reference sequence). This CDR3 is built from 19 residues. The receptor's source is a human donor with chronic lymphocytic leukemia. The sequencing used PBMCs, collected after 12 months of ibrutinib treatment. The rearrangement joins TRBV13 to TRBJ2-1; 10 nucleotides match TRBD2. CDR3 protein: CASSLGLKRGGLDYNEQFF. The CDR3 nucleotides read TGTGCCAGCAGCTTAGGGTTGAAGCGGGGGGGCTTAGACTACAATGAGCAGTTCTTC.